The next 18 T cell receptor beta chains were all read from a single sample in a study of shared clonotypes between healthy human individuals. Sequencing used immunoSEQ multiplex PCR; TCRdb keeps in-frame clones, though not all of them. The table has about 980,000 clones, over 60% seen once; the top ten hold over 1.3%. Source material: memory CD4+ T cells sorted from blood. The subset: CD45RA-negative fraction. These receptors originate from a man aged 18 to 35 in good health.

The chain couples TRBV2 to TRBJ1-2; possible D gene TRBD1, 6 bases. V dropped 4 bases and J dropped 13 bases, with 16 bases sitting between them. The CDR3 sequence is 12 residues long. Per germline, CDR1 SNHLY and CDR2 FYNNEI. The CDR3 sequence: CASSGDPGQTTF. The CDR3 bases are TGTGCCAGCAGTGGGGACCCGGGACAAACCACCTTC. The full variable domain, rest sourced from reference TRBV2 and TRBJ1-2, is EPEVTQTPSHQVTQMGQEVILRCVPISNHLYFYWYRQILGQKVEFLVSFYNNEISEKSEIFDDQFSVERPDGSNFTLKIRSTKLEDSAMYFCASSGDPGQTTFGSGTRLTVV.

The chain uses TRBV15 and TRBJ2-1; TRBD1 is a possible D gene (6 bases). Germline V gene sequence: CDR1 LNHNV, CDR2 YYDKDF (reference sequence). V gave up 3 bases and J gave up 6 bases, with 9 bases separating them. This CDR3 has 13 amino acids. The CDR3 sequence: CATSRDRRNEQFF. The CDR3 bases are TGTGCCACCAGCAGGGACAGACGCAATGAGCAGTTCTTC.

This clone was detected only a few times. This specimen includes other DNA sequences encoding the same CDR3. The rearrangement links TRBV18 to TRBJ2-7; D is ambiguous. Germline lookup yields CDR1 KGHSH and CDR2 LQKENI. The V end was cut by 0 bases, the J end by 0 bases, with 9 bases between. This CDR3 is built from 15 residues. CDR3 bases: TGTGCCAGCTCACCACCGGGCCCCAGCTCCTACGAGCAGTACTTC. Its protein is CASSPPGPSSYEQYF.

This chain uses TRBV6-6 with TRBJ1-6; D not certain. V lost 8 bases to trimming and J lost 6 bases, with 14 bases between them. CDR1 and CDR2 (germline): MNHNY, SVGAGI (reference sequence). The CDR3 covers 14 residues. The CDR3 here is CASCPSKGNSPLHF. For the CDR3, the DNA is TGTGCCAGCTGCCCGAGTAAGGGTAATTCACCCCTCCACTTT.

This clone was recorded a few times. The chain uses TRBV19 and TRBJ1-3; 7 bases are shared with TRBD1. Germline CDR1 and CDR2: LNHDA and SQIVND (reference sequence). CDR3 length equals 14 residues. Germline trimming cut 5 bases from V and 0 bases from J; bases unmatched to any gene: 1. CDR3 nucleotides: TGTGCCAGTAGTTGGGACAGCTCTGGAAACACCATATATTTT. It is translated as CASSWDSSGNTIYF.

The genes are TRBV7-2 and TRBJ2-2; the match to TRBD2 covers 14 bases. The CDR3 spans 16 residues. V gave up 4 bases and J gave up 4 bases; unmatched junction bases: 2. Germline assignment: CDR1 SGHTA and CDR2 FQGNSA. CDR3 loop: CASSSGTSGSTGELFF. DNA of the CDR3: TGTGCCAGCAGCTCCGGGACTAGCGGGAGCACCGGGGAGCTGTTTTTT.

Only a few counts were recorded for this clone. V and J are TRBV7-9 and TRBJ1-1; D is uncertain. Germline values: CDR1 SEHNR, CDR2 FQNEAQ (reference sequence). This CDR3 region has 13 residues. Trimming cost V 8 bases and J 5 bases, with 15 bases left between them. The CDR3 sequence is CASALGGWTEAFF. CDR3 bases: TGTGCCAGCGCCCTGGGAGGGTGGACTGAAGCTTTCTTT.

The chain employs TRBV9 and TRBJ2-7; the D gene is possibly TRBD2 (5 bases). The V end was cut by 2 bases, the J end by 2 bases, with 8 bases between. The germline V gene encodes CDR1 SGDLS and CDR2 YYNGEE. There are 13 residues in the CDR3. The CDR3 is CASSVGETYEQYF. The DNA of the CDR3 is TGTGCCAGCAGCGTCGGGGAGACCTACGAGCAGTACTTC.

In this sample, this clone turned up a few times. Other DNA variants within this sample encode the same CDR3. The chain links TRBV18 to TRBJ1-3; D call uncertain. V was trimmed by 2 bases and J by 4 bases, leaving 3 bases between them. Per the germline V gene, CDR1 is KGHSH and CDR2 is LQKENI. The CDR3 has 12 residues. CDR3 nucleotide sequence: TGTGCCAGCTCACCAGAGGGAAACACCATATATTTT. This codes for CASSPEGNTIYF.

This chain links TRBV28 with TRBJ2-2; TRBD1 matches 10 bases. V trimming: 2 bases; J trimming: 9 bases; junction bases outside the gene matches: 6. This CDR3 contains 15 residues. CDR1 MDHEN and CDR2 SYDVKM come from the germline V gene. DNA for the CDR3: TGTGCCAGCAGTTTACGGGGACAGGGGCAGCGGGAGCTGTTTTTT. Encoded protein: CASSLRGQGQRELFF.

The rearrangement links TRBV6-6 to TRBJ2-7, with D hard to call. CDR1 MNHNY and CDR2 SVGAGI come from the germline V gene (reference sequence). CDR3 length: 16 amino acids. The V and J ends lost 2 bases and 2 bases respectively, with 16 bases between them. The CDR3 here is CASSYLGSYQPYEQYF. The CDR3 nucleotides read TGTGCCAGCAGTTACCTCGGCTCGTACCAGCCCTACGAGCAGTACTTC.

This clone has just one count. The V and J genes are TRBV28 and TRBJ1-5, with 8 bases aligning to TRBD1. Germline V gene data show CDR1 as MDHEN and CDR2 as SYDVKM. The trim removed 7 bases at V and 4 bases at J, leaving 9 bases unmatched. This CDR3 is 15 amino acids long. DNA of the CDR3: TGTGCCAGCATGCAGGGGGCTTCAGGGAATCAGCCCCAGCATTTT. Its translation: CASMQGASGNQPQHF.

This clone was detected a few times. The genes are TRBV9 and TRBJ2-3; the match to TRBD1 covers 8 bases. The germline V gene has CDR1 SGDLS and CDR2 YYNGEE. The CDR3 covers 15 residues. J gave up 1 base and V 6 bases, and 7 bases lay outside the gene matches. CDR3 sequence reads: CASTRQGLRTDTQYF. CDR3 nucleotides: TGTGCCAGCACACGACAGGGGCTCCGCACAGATACGCAGTATTTT.

The gene calls are TRBV7-3 and TRBJ1-5; TRBD1 matches at 12 bases. From germline, CDR1 is SGHTA and CDR2 FQGTGA. The CDR3 totals 17 residues. Trimming removed 5 bases from V and 3 bases from J; junction bases left unmatched: 8. In DNA form, the CDR3 reads TGTGCCAGCAGCCCAACGGGACAGGGGGCCTTCAATCAGCCCCAGCATTTT. Translating it yields CASSPTGQGAFNQPQHF.

This chain joins TRBV7-8 and TRBJ1-1, with D possibly being TRBD1 (5 bases). V was shortened by 1 base and J by 2 bases, with 11 bases between the two germline ends. CDR3 length: 15 residues. Looked up from germline, CDR1 is SGHVS and CDR2 is FQNEAQ. CDR3 sequence (DNA): TGTGCCAGCAGCTTAGGGGCAGGGATAAACACTGAAGCTTTCTTT. Its translation: CASSLGAGINTEAFF.

The chain uses TRBV27 and TRBJ2-3, with 8 bases identical to TRBD1. The length of the CDR3 is 13 residues. The V gene's germline CDR1 is MNHEY and CDR2 SMNVEV (reference sequence). With V trimmed by 3 bases and J by 6 bases, 2 bases remained unmatched. The CDR3 nucleotides are TGTGCCAGCAGTTTCCGACAGGGGGATACGCAGTATTTT. Its protein product is CASSFRQGDTQYF.

The rearrangement links TRBV14 to TRBJ1-1; no clear D. The V and J ends lost 0 bases and 11 bases respectively, with 13 bases between them. The CDR3 covers 13 residues. The germline V gene has CDR1 SGHDN and CDR2 FVKESK. Here the CDR3 DNA reads TGTGCCAGCAGCCAAGATTTGCGCGGTAAGGCTTTCTTT. The encoded protein is CASSQDLRGKAFF.

This clone was found once. The chain couples TRBV28 to TRBJ1-2; maybe TRBD1 (6 bases). This CDR3 is built from 14 residues. V was cut by 4 bases and J by 4 bases, with 13 bases left in between. Germline values: CDR1 MDHEN, CDR2 SYDVKM. The CDR3 sequence is CASSSSDRPYGYTF. The CDR3 DNA sequence: TGTGCCAGCAGTTCCTCCGACAGGCCCTATGGCTACACCTTC.